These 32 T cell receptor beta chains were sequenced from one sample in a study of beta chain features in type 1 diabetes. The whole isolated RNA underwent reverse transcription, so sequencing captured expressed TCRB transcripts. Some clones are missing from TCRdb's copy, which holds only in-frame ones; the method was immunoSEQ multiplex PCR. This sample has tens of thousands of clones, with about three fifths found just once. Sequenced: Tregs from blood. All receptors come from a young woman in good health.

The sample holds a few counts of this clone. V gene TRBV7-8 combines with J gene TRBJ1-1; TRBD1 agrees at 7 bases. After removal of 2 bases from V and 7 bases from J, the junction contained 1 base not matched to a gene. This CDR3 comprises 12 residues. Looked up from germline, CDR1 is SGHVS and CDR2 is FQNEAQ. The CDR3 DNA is TGTGCCAGCAGCTTACGGGACAGTGAAGCTTTCTTT. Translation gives CASSLRDSEAFF.

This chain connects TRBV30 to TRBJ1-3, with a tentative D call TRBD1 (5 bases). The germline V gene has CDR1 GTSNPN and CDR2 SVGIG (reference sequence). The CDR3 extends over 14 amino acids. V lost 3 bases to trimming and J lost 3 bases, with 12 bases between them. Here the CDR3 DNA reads TGTGCCTGGAGCCATCCAGGGAATGGAAACACCATATATTTT. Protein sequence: CAWSHPGNGNTIYF.

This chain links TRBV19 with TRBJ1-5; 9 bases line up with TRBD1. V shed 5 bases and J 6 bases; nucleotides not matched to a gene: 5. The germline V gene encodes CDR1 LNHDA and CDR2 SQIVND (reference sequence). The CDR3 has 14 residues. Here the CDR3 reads CASSAPGQGQPQHF. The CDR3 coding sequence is TGTGCCAGTAGTGCCCCGGGACAGGGTCAGCCCCAGCATTTT.

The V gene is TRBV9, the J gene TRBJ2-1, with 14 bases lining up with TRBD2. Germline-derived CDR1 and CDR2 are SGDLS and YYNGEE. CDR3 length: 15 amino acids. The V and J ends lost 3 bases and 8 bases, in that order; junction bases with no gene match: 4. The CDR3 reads CASSAGLAGAYEQFF. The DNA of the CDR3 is TGTGCCAGCAGCGCGGGACTAGCGGGAGCCTATGAGCAGTTCTTC. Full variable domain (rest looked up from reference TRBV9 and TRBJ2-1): DSGVTQTPKHLITATGQRVTLRCSPRSGDLSVYWYQQSLDQGLQFLIQYYNGEERAKGNILERFSAQQFPDLHSELNLSSLELGDSALYFCASSAGLAGAYEQFFGPGTRLTVL.

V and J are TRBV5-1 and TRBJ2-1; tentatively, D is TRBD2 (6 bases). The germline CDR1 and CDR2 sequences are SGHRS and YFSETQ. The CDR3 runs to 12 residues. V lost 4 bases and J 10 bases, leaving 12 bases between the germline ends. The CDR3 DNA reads TGCGCCAGCAGCGGGGGACTCTCGGAGCAGTTCTTC. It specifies CASSGGLSEQFF.

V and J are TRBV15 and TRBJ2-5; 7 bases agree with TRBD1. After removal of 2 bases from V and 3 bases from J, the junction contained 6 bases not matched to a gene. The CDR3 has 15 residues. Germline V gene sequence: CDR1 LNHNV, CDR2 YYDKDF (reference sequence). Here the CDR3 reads CATSRTLDREETQYF. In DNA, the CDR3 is TGTGCCACCAGCAGAACCCTCGACAGGGAAGAGACCCAGTACTTC.

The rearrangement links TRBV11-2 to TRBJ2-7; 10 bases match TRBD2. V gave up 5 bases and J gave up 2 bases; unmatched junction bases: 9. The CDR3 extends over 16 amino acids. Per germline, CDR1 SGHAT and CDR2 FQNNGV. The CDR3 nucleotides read TGTGCCAGCAGCGACTGGGAGCGGGAGGGAACCTACGAGCAGTACTTC. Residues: CASSDWEREGTYEQYF.

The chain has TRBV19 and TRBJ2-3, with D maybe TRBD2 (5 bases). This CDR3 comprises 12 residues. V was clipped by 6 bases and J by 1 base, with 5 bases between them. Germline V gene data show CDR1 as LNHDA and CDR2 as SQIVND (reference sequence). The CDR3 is CASRLGTDTQYF. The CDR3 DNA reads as TGTGCCAGTAGACTAGGCACAGATACGCAGTATTTT.

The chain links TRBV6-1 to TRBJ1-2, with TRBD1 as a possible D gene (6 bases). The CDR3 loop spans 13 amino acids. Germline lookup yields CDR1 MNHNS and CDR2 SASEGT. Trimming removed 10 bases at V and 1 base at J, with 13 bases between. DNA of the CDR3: TGTGCCAACTGGGACATCCTTAACTATGGCTACACCTTC. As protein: CANWDILNYGYTF.

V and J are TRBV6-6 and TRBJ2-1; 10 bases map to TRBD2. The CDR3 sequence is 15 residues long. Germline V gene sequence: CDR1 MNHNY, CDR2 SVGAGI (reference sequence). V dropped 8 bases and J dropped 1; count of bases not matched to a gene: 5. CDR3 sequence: CASRAGGPSYNEQFF. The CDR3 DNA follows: TGTGCCAGCCGAGCGGGAGGGCCGTCCTACAATGAGCAGTTCTTC.

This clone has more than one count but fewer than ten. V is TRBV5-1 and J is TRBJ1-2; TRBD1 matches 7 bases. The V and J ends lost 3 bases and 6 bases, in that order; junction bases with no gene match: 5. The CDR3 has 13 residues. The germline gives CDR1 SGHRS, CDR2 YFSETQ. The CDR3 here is CASSSAGGDGYTF. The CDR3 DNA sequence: TGCGCCAGCAGCTCCGCAGGGGGAGATGGCTACACCTTC.

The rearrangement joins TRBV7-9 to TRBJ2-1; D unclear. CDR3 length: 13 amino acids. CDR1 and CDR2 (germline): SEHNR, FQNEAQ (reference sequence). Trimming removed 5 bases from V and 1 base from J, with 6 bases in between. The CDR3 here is CASSPTSYNEQFF. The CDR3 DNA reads TGTGCCAGCAGCCCCACATCCTACAATGAGCAGTTCTTC.

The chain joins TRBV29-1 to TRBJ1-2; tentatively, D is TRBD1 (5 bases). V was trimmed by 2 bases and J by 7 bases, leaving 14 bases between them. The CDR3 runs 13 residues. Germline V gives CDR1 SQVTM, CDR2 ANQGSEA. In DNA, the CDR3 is TGCAGCGTTGAAAACGCATGGGGGGGTGGCTACACCTTC. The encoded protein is CSVENAWGGGYTF.

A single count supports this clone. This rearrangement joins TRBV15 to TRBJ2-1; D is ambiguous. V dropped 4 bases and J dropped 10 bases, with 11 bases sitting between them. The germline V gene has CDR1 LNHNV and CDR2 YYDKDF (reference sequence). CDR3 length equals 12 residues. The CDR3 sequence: CATSKTPREQFF. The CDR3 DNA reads TGTGCCACCAGCAAGACTCCCCGGGAGCAGTTCTTC. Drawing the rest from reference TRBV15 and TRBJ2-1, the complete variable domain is DAMVIQNPRYQVTQFGKPVTLSCSQTLNHNVMYWYQQKSSQAPKLLFHYYDKDFNNEADTPDNFQSRRPNTSFCFLDIRSPGLGDTAMYLCATSKTPREQFFGPGTRLTVL.

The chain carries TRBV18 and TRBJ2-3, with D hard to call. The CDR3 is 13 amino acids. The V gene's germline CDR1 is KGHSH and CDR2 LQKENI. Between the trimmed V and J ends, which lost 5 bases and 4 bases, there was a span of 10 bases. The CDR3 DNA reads TGTGCCAGCTCAGGCCGCATGGCAGATACGCAGTATTTT. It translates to CASSGRMADTQYF.

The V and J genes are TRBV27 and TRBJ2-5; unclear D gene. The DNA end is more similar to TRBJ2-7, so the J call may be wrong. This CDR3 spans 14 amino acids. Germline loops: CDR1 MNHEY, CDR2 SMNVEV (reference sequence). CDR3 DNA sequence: TGTGCCAGCAGTTTATACCCCCACTCCTACGAGCAGTACTTC. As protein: CASSLYPHSYEQYF.

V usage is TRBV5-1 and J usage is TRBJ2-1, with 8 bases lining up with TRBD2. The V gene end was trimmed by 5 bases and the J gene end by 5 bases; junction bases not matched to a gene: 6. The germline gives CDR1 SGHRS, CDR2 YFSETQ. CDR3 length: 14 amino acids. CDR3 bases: TGCGCCAGCAGAGCGGGGGCCAACAACAATGAGCAGTTCTTC. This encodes CASRAGANNNEQFF.

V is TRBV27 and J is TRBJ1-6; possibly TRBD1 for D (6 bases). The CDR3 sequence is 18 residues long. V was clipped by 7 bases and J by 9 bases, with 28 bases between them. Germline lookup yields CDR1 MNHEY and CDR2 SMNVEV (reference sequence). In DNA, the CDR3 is TGTGCCAGCACCCTTCGGGGGGCCCTCCCGATATGGGCTTCACCCCTCCACTTT. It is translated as CASTLRGALPIWASPLHF.

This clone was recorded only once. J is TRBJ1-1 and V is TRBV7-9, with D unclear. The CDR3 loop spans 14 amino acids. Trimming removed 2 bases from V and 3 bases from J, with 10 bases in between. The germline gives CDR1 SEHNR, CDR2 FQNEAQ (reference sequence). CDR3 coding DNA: TGTGCCAGCAGCTTAATCCTGGGCGACACTGAAGCTTTCTTT. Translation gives CASSLILGDTEAFF.

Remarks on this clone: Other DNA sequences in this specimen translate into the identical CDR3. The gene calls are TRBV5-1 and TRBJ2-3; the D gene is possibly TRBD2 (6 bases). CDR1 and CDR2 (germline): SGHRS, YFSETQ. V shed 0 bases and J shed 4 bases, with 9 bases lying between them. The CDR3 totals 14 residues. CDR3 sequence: CASSLGLVPDTQYF. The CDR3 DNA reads TGCGCCAGCAGCTTGGGACTAGTGCCAGATACGCAGTATTTT.

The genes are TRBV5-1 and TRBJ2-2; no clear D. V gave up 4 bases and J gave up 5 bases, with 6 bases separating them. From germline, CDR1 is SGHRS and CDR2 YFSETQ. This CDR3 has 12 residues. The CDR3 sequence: CASSPRTGELFF. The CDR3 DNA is TGCGCCAGCAGCCCGAGGACCGGGGAGCTGTTTTTT.

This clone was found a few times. The DNA for the CDR3 is TGTGCCAGCAGCAGGACAGGGAACTATGGCTACACCTTC. As protein: CASSRTGNYGYTF. The chain carries TRBV6-5 and TRBJ1-2, with 8 bases matching TRBD1. V trimming: 6 bases; J trimming: 2 bases; junction bases outside the gene matches: 2. CDR1 and CDR2 from the germline V gene are MNHEY and SVGAGI. The CDR3 contains 13 residues.

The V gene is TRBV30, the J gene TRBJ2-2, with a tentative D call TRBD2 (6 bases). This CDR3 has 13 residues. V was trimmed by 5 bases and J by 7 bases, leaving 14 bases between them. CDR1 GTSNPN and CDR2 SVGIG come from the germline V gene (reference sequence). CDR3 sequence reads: CAWAARRVGELFF. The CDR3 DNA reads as TGTGCCTGGGCAGCCAGGAGGGTCGGGGAGCTGTTTTTT.

This CDR3 reads CASTGSGGNEQFF. The CDR3 bases are TGTGCCAGCACAGGGTCAGGTGGCAATGAGCAGTTCTTC. The chain carries TRBV10-3 and TRBJ2-1, with D maybe TRBD1 (6 bases). Germline CDR1 reads ENHRY; CDR2 reads SYGVKD. The CDR3 is 13 amino acids. The V end was cut by 10 bases, the J end by 6 bases, with 16 bases between.

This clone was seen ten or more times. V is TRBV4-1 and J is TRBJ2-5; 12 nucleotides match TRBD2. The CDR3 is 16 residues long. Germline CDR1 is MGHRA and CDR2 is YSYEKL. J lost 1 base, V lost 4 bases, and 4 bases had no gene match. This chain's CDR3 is CASSPQLAGGQETQYF. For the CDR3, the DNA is TGCGCCAGCAGCCCACAACTAGCGGGGGGCCAAGAGACCCAGTACTTC.

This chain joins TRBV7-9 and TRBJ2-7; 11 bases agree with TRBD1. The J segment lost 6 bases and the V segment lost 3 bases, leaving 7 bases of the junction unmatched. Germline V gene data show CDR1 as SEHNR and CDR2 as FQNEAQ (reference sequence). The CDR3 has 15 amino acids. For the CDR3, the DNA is TGTGCCAGCAGCTTCCGGGACAGGGGGATTGGCGAGCAGTACTTC. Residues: CASSFRDRGIGEQYF.

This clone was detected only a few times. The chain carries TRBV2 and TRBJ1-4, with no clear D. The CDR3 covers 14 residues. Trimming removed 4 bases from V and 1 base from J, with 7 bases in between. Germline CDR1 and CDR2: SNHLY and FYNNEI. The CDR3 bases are TGTGCCAGCAGTGGCGGCGGAACTAATGAAAAACTGTTTTTT. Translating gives CASSGGGTNEKLFF.

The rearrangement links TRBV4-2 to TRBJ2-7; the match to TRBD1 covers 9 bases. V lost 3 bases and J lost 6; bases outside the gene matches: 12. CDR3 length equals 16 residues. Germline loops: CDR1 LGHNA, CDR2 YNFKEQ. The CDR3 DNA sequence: TGTGCCAGCAGCCATCAATTGGGGACAGGGACCCTCGAGCAGTACTTC. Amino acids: CASSHQLGTGTLEQYF.

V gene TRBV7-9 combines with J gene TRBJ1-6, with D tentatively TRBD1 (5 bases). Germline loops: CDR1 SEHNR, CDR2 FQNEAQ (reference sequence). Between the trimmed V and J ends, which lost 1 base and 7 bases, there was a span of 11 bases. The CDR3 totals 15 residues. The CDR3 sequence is CASSLGGGNNSPLHF. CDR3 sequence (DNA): TGTGCCAGCAGCTTAGGGGGGGGTAACAATTCACCCCTCCACTTT.

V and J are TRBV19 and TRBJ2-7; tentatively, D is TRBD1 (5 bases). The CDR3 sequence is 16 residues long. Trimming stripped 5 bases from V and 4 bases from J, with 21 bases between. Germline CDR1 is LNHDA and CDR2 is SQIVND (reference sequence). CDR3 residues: CASSGLSAGNRYEQYF. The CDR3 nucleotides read TGTGCCAGTAGTGGCCTTTCGGCAGGGAATAGGTACGAGCAGTACTTC.

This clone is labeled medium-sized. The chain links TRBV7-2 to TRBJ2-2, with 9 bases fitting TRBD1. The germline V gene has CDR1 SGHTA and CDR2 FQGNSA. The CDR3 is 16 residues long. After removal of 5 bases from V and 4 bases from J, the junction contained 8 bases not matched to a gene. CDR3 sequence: CASSMYRGLGTGELFF. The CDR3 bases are TGTGCCAGCAGCATGTACAGGGGGCTTGGCACCGGGGAGCTGTTTTTT.

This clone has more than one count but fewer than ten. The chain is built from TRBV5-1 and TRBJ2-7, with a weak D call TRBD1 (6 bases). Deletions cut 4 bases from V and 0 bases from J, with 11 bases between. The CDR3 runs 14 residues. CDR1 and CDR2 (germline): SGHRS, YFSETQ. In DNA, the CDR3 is TGCGCCAGCAGCCCTAGAGGGGGCTCCTACGAGCAGTACTTC. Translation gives CASSPRGGSYEQYF. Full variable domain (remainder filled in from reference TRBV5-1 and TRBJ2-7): KAGVTQTPRYLIKTRGQQVTLSCSPISGHRSVSWYQQTPGQGLQFLFEYFSETQRNKGNFPGRFSGRQFSNSRSEMNVSTLELGDSALYLCASSPRGGSYEQYFGPGTRLTVT.